This TCR beta chain was sequenced during a study of T cells in women clearing cervical HPV infection. The study, taken as a whole, reports: Cases and controls were distinguished at AUC approximately 0.81 by richness and V genes.

J lost 2 bases, V lost 7 bases, and 6 bases had no gene match. CDR3 length: 13 residues. CDR1 is DFQATT and CDR2 is SNEGSKA in the germline V gene (reference sequence). Measured with immunoSEQ multiplex PCR; TCRdb has only the in-frame clones, and not every one. The sample is made up of tens of thousands of clones, and the top ten hold roughly 11% of it. Remarks on this clone: Its antigen is currently unknown. The DNA ends 3 residues before the CDR3 does, and the rest of the CDR3 is filled in from the germline J gene.

Dot-blot hybridization genotyped cervical HPV amplified with MY09/MY11 PCR. The chain couples TRBV20-1 to TRBJ2-5; 8 nucleotides align to TRBD1. The sequence was collected from a woman aged 18 to 75 with a cervical HPV16 infection that either progressed to CIN3+ or cleared (not recorded which). The sequenced sample was blood buffy coat. The part of the CDR3 DNA that was read is TGCAGTGGCTCAGGGGGCGGGCAAGAGACC. Amino acid sequence: CSGSGGGQET. In full, the CDR3 reads CSGSGGGQETQYF.